The next 32 T cell receptor beta chains were all read from a single sample in a study of T cells in localized non-small cell lung cancer. Measured with immunoSEQ multiplex PCR; TCRdb has only the in-frame clones, and not every one. Of 2,500 to 3,000 clones in the sample, roughly 25% were seen once. The material was lung tumor tissue, obtained before any cancer treatment. These receptors originate from a man aged 40-75 years with stage I lung adenocarcinoma.

This clone was seen only a few times. The CDR3 nucleotides read TGTGCCAGCAGGGACAGAAACACCGGGGAGCTGTTTTTT. It encodes CASRDRNTGELFF. The chain recombines TRBV6-8 with TRBJ2-2, with D possibly matching TRBD1 (6 bases). CDR1 is MNHGY, CDR2 SAAAGT, per germline. V was clipped by 6 bases and J by 2 bases, with 7 bases between them. This CDR3 comprises 13 residues.

This clone is medium-sized (0.01 to 0.1%). The CDR3 region is CASSYSRGTDTQYF. As DNA, the CDR3 is TGTGCCAGCAGTTACTCGAGGGGCACAGATACGCAGTATTTT. The V and J genes are TRBV6-8 and TRBJ2-3; tentative D call: TRBD2 (5 bases). V dropped 0 bases and J dropped 1 base, with 5 bases sitting between them. The germline V gene has CDR1 MNHGY and CDR2 SAAAGT. The CDR3 sequence is 14 residues long.

This chain joins TRBV15 and TRBJ2-4, with 7 bases matching TRBD1. The CDR3 is 15 amino acids. Germline V gene sequence: CDR1 LNHNV, CDR2 YYDKDF (reference sequence). The V segment lost 4 bases and the J segment 6 bases; nucleotides outside the gene matches: 9. CDR3 sequence: CATSTPDREINIQYF. DNA of the CDR3: TGTGCCACCAGCACCCCCGACAGGGAGATAAACATTCAGTACTTC.

This clone was detected only once. This rearrangement joins TRBV6-8 to TRBJ1-5; the match to TRBD1 covers 8 bases. Germline lookup yields CDR1 MNHGY and CDR2 SAAAGT. With V trimmed by 2 bases and J by 4 bases, 13 bases remained unmatched. The CDR3 length is 18 residues. CDR3 nucleotides: TGTGCCAGCAGTTACCAGACAGGGGTCACGTACCATAATCAGCCCCAGCATTTT. It is translated as CASSYQTGVTYHNQPQHF.

This sequence joins TRBV6-8 and TRBJ2-1; unclear D gene. The CDR3 extends over 15 amino acids. V was pared by 4 bases and J by 5 bases, with 15 bases between. From germline, CDR1 is MNHGY and CDR2 SAAAGT. CDR3 nucleotides: TGTGCCAGCAGTTTCAGACTCCCGGATGACAATGAGCAGTTCTTC. Its protein is CASSFRLPDDNEQFF.

This clone was found once. V is TRBV29-1 and J is TRBJ1-2; D remains unclear. CDR1 and CDR2 (germline): SQVTM, ANQGSEA. Trimming removed 4 bases from V and 0 bases from J, with 15 bases in between. The CDR3 runs to 15 residues. The chain's CDR3 is CSVGRRANTNYGYTF. CDR3 DNA: TGCAGCGTTGGGCGGAGGGCAAATACTAACTATGGCTACACCTTC.

V usage is TRBV6-8 and J usage is TRBJ1-5, with D maybe TRBD1 (6 bases). Germline assignment: CDR1 MNHGY and CDR2 SAAAGT. The CDR3 is 17 amino acids. The V gene lost 0 bases and the J gene lost 6 bases, with 18 bases spanning the gap. The CDR3 nucleotides are TGTGCCAGCAGTTACTCGATGAGGCAGGGGTCCTTTCAGCCCCAGCATTTT. It codes for CASSYSMRQGSFQPQHF.

In its sample, this clone was seen a few times. The chain carries TRBV11-3 and TRBJ1-1; D possibly corresponds to TRBD1 (5 bases). V was shortened by 2 bases and J by 0 bases, with 10 bases between the two germline ends. The CDR3 is 15 amino acids. CDR1 SGHNT and CDR2 YENEEA come from the germline V gene. CDR3 sequence: CASSLFGGMNTEAFF. CDR3 DNA: TGTGCCAGCAGCTTATTTGGGGGGATGAACACTGAAGCTTTCTTT.

This chain connects TRBV27 to TRBJ1-4, with D maybe TRBD1 (6 bases). The CDR3 runs 16 residues. V was clipped by 2 bases and J by 8 bases, with 18 bases between them. CDR1 and CDR2 from the germline V gene are MNHEY and SMNVEV (reference sequence). CDR3 in amino acids: CASSLRGGGVPEKLFF. The CDR3 DNA reads TGTGCCAGCAGTTTACGGGGGGGCGGGGTCCCCGAAAAACTGTTTTTT.

CDR3 protein: CASSPLTRDRSFYGYTF. The CDR3 DNA is TGTGCCAGCAGTCCACTAACCCGGGACAGGTCCTTCTATGGCTACACCTTC. V and J are TRBV28 and TRBJ1-2; TRBD1 aligns across 8 bases. The V segment lost 5 bases and the J segment 4 bases; nucleotides outside the gene matches: 15. Germline CDR1 MDHEN, CDR2 SYDVKM. This CDR3 contains 17 residues.

This clone has a handful of counts. The chain employs TRBV6-8 and TRBJ1-2; possible D gene TRBD1, 5 bases. The CDR3 sequence is 14 residues long. V gave up 8 bases and J gave up 4 bases, with 17 bases separating them. Germline values: CDR1 MNHGY, CDR2 SAAAGT. The CDR3 sequence: CASAGTHLLYGYTF. The CDR3 DNA follows: TGTGCCAGCGCCGGGACCCATTTACTCTATGGCTACACCTTC.

By its share, this clone is medium-sized. This chain links TRBV30 with TRBJ1-1; no clear D gene. Trimming shortened V by 1 base and J by 4 bases, and 13 bases separated the two germline ends. Looked up from germline, CDR1 is GTSNPN and CDR2 is SVGIG (reference sequence). This CDR3 spans 14 amino acids. CDR3 DNA sequence: TGTGCCTGGAGTGAAAAAGGGTATCGCACTGAAGCTTTCTTT. It translates to CAWSEKGYRTEAFF.

This clone was seen a few times. The V and J genes are TRBV1 and TRBJ2-3. TRBV1 is reported as a pseudogene. The CDR3 has 15 residues. The CDR3 coding sequence is TGCGCCAGCAGCCAAGATCGGGGGCGGAGTTATACGCAGTATTTT. Translating it yields CASSQDRGRSYTQYF.

J is TRBJ2-7 and V is TRBV18, with 8 bases identical to TRBD1. Germline values: CDR1 KGHSH, CDR2 LQKENI. This CDR3 has 15 amino acids. J gave up 0 bases and V 6 bases, and 7 bases lay outside the gene matches. The CDR3 DNA follows: TGTGCCAGCTCCTCCCGGGACAGGAGCTCCTACGAGCAGTACTTC. It translates to CASSSRDRSSYEQYF.

This clone qualifies as medium-sized (0.01 to 0.1%). The chain combines TRBV18 with TRBJ1-1; D gene unclear. V lost 6 bases, J lost 2 bases, and 10 bases lay in between. CDR1 KGHSH and CDR2 LQKENI come from the germline V gene. The CDR3 totals 13 residues. The CDR3 DNA reads TGTGCCAGCTCCCCCGCCGACAACACTGAAGCTTTCTTT. Encoded protein: CASSPADNTEAFF. Looking up the rest from reference TRBV18 and TRBJ1-1 gives the full variable domain: NAGVMQNPRHLVRRRGQEARLRCSPMKGHSHVYWYRQLPEEGLKFMVYLQKENIIDESGMPKERFSAEFPKEGPSILRIQQVVRGDSAAYFCASSPADNTEAFFGQGTRLTVV.

The genes are TRBV14 and TRBJ2-6; D tentatively reads TRBD1 or TRBD2 (6 bases each). Per germline, CDR1 SGHDN and CDR2 FVKESK. This CDR3 contains 15 residues. V lost 2 bases and J 4 bases, leaving 9 bases between the germline ends. CDR3 loop: CASSQQGRGANVLTF. The CDR3 bases are TGTGCCAGCAGCCAACAGGGGAGGGGGGCCAACGTCCTGACTTTC.

This clone was observed a few times. This chain joins TRBV6-8 and TRBJ2-7; 7 bases are a match to TRBD1. Germline V CDR1 and CDR2: MNHGY, SAAAGT. CDR3 size: 15 residues. The trim removed 2 bases at V and 3 bases at J, leaving 7 bases unmatched. This CDR3 reads CASSYSRDSDYEQYV. The CDR3 nucleotides read TGTGCCAGCAGTTACAGCCGGGACAGCGACTACGAGCAGTACGTC.

In its sample, this clone was seen a few times. The junction departs from the called germline gene at one end, perhaps through a read error. V and J are TRBV6-8 and TRBJ1-2, with D perhaps matching TRBD1 (5 bases). This CDR3 contains 15 residues. The germline gives CDR1 MNHGY, CDR2 SAAAGT. The CDR3 region is CAISAGEGLLYGYTF. The CDR3 DNA reads TGTGCCATCAGTGCGGGGGAGGGCCTCCTCTATGGCTACACCTTC.

This sequence joins TRBV18 and TRBJ2-5; 9 bases align to TRBD2. The length of the CDR3 is 17 residues. With V trimmed by 6 bases and J by 1 base, 12 bases remained unmatched. Germline V lookup: CDR1 KGHSH, CDR2 LQKENI. In nucleotides, the CDR3 is TGTGCCAGCTCCCTGAGAGTAGCGGGAGCCCCCCAAGAGACCCAGTACTTC. The encoded protein is CASSLRVAGAPQETQYF. The full variable domain, its missing parts supplied by reference TRBV18 and TRBJ2-5, is NAGVMQNPRHLVRRRGQEARLRCSPMKGHSHVYWYRQLPEEGLKFMVYLQKENIIDESGMPKERFSAEFPKEGPSILRIQQVVRGDSAAYFCASSLRVAGAPQETQYFGPGTRLLVL.

The chain recombines TRBV30 with TRBJ1-5; D possibly corresponds to TRBD1 (5 bases). The CDR3 spans 15 residues. Germline lookup yields CDR1 GTSNPN and CDR2 SVGIG (reference sequence). V lost 0 bases to trimming and J lost 0 bases, with 9 bases between them. CDR3 sequence reads: CAWSVWGGSNQPQHF. The CDR3 DNA reads TGTGCCTGGAGTGTCTGGGGGGGTAGCAATCAGCCCCAGCATTTT.

The chain links TRBV10-3 to TRBJ1-1, with D possibly matching TRBD1 (5 bases). This CDR3 contains 16 residues. Germline values: CDR1 ENHRY, CDR2 SYGVKD. V was trimmed by 1 base and J by 1 base, leaving 13 bases between them. The CDR3 sequence: CAISELKPGPNTEAFF. Written as DNA, the CDR3 is TGTGCCATCAGTGAGTTAAAGCCGGGGCCGAACACTGAAGCTTTCTTT.

The chain combines TRBV6-8 with TRBJ1-5; D ambiguous. Between the trimmed V and J ends, which lost 4 bases and 1 base, there was a span of 8 bases. Per germline, CDR1 MNHGY and CDR2 SAAAGT. This CDR3 region has 14 residues. In DNA, the CDR3 is TGTGCCAGCAGTTTTGGGGTGAGCAATCAGCCCCAGCATTTT. This encodes CASSFGVSNQPQHF.

This clone was observed a few times. This chain joins TRBV6-8 and TRBJ2-2; 10 positions agree with TRBD1. V dropped 6 bases and J dropped 6; count of bases not matched to a gene: 7. Per the germline V gene, CDR1 is MNHGY and CDR2 is SAAAGT. The CDR3 is made up of 15 amino acids. This CDR3 is CASSRDRGRSGELFF. The CDR3, as DNA: TGTGCCAGCAGCCGGGACAGGGGCCGATCCGGGGAGCTGTTTTTT.

CDR3 bases: TGCGCCAGCAGCTGGAACTTACCGGTAACGGATACGCAGTATTTT. This sequence encodes CASSWNLPVTDTQYF. This chain connects TRBV5-1 to TRBJ2-3, with D unresolved. Germline V CDR1 and CDR2: SGHRS, YFSETQ. CDR3 size: 15 residues. The V and J ends lost 3 bases and 6 bases respectively, with 17 bases between them.

This chain uses TRBV6-8 with TRBJ1-2, with D possibly being TRBD1 (6 bases). Germline CDR1 reads MNHGY; CDR2 reads SAAAGT. V gave up 0 bases and J gave up 2 bases, with 13 bases separating them. This CDR3 has 16 residues. This CDR3 reads CASSYSGGASNYGYTF. In DNA form, the CDR3 reads TGTGCCAGCAGTTACTCGGGGGGGGCGTCAAACTATGGCTACACCTTC.

This chain joins TRBV7-5 and TRBJ2-2. TRBV7-5 constitutes a pseudogene. CDR3 length: 15 residues. The CDR3: CASSLLRDSTGELFF. In DNA, the CDR3 is TGTGCCAGCAGCTTACTCCGTGATTCCACCGGGGAGCTGTTTTTT.

The chain is built from TRBV5-1 and TRBJ2-7; 9 nucleotides agree with TRBD2. From germline, CDR1 is SGHRS and CDR2 YFSETQ. This CDR3 is built from 15 residues. The ends lost 0 bases at V and 7 bases at J; junction bases unmatched: 8. This CDR3 reads CASSLGSSGIGEQYF. CDR3 in DNA: TGCGCCAGCAGCTTGGGGTCTAGCGGGATTGGGGAGCAGTACTTC.

This chain links TRBV6-8 with TRBJ1-1, with no clear D. CDR1 and CDR2 from the germline V gene are MNHGY and SAAAGT. V lost 1 base and J lost 5, with 11 bases in between. The CDR3 is 14 residues long. The CDR3 loop reads CASSYLRGMTEAFF. The DNA of the CDR3 is TGTGCCAGCAGTTACTTACGTGGTATGACTGAAGCTTTCTTT.

This clone is classed as medium-sized. The chain uses TRBV9 and TRBJ2-6; TRBD1 aligns across 10 bases. The CDR3 spans 16 residues. The V segment lost 6 bases and the J segment 1 base; nucleotides outside the gene matches: 4. CDR1 is SGDLS, CDR2 YYNGEE, per germline. Here the CDR3 reads CASKGQGISGANVLTF. The CDR3 DNA follows: TGTGCCAGCAAGGGACAGGGGATTTCTGGGGCCAACGTCCTGACTTTC.

The chain combines TRBV15 with TRBJ1-1; 7 nucleotides line up with TRBD1. CDR3 length: 15 residues. With V trimmed by 3 bases and J by 4 bases, 8 bases remained unmatched. Germline V gives CDR1 LNHNV, CDR2 YYDKDF (reference sequence). This chain's CDR3 is CATSRGTTGSTEAFF. DNA for the CDR3: TGTGCCACCAGCAGGGGGACGACAGGGAGCACTGAAGCTTTCTTT.

This clone was found a few times. The rearrangement uses TRBV11-3 and TRBJ2-5; 13 bases align to TRBD2. Germline V gene data show CDR1 as SGHNT and CDR2 as YENEEA. Trimming cost V 5 bases and J 1 base; bases outside gene matches: 16. The CDR3 is 20 residues long. In nucleotides, the CDR3 is TGTGCCAGCAGCCGCCGACGGACTAGCGGGAGCGTGGGTTCCCAAGAGACCCAGTACTTC. Translated, it gives CASSRRRTSGSVGSQETQYF.

The V call is TRBV14, the J call TRBJ1-2, with D perhaps TRBD1 (5 bases). The CDR3 runs 13 residues. CDR1 SGHDN and CDR2 FVKESK come from the germline V gene. Trimming stripped 4 bases from V and 5 bases from J, with 11 bases between. The CDR3 coding sequence is TGTGCCAGCAGCCTTGGGACTGAGTATGGCTACACCTTC. Amino acids: CASSLGTEYGYTF. Variable domain in full (rest from reference TRBV14 and TRBJ1-2): EAGVTQFPSHSVIEKGQTVTLRCDPISGHDNLYWYRRVMGKEIKFLLHFVKESKQDESGMPNNRFLAERTGGTYSTLKVQPAELEDSGVYFCASSLGTEYGYTFGSGTRLTVV.